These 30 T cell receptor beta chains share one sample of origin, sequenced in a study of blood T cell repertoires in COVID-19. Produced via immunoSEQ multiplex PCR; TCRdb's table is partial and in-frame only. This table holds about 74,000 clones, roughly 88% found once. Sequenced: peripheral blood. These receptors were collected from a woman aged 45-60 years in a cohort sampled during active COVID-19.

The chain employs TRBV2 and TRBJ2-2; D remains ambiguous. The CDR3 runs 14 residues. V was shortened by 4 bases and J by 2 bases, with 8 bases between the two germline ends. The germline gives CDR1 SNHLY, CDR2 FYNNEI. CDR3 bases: TGTGCCAGCAGTGGGCAGTCTAACACCGGGGAGCTGTTTTTT. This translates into CASSGQSNTGELFF.

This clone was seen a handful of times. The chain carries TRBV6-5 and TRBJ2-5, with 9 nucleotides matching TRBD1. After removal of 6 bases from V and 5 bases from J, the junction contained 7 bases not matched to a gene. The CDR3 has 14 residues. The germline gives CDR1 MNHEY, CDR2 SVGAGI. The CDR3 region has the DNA TGTGCCAGCAGCACGACAGGGGGGGCGGAGACCCAGTACTTC. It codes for CASSTTGGAETQYF.

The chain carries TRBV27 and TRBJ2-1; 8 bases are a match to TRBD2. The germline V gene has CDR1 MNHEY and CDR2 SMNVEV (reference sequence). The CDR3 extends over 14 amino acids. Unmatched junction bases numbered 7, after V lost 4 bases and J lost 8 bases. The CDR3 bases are TGTGCCAGCAGTTCCCTCGGGGGGGGCTATGAGCAGTTCTTC. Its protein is CASSSLGGGYEQFF.

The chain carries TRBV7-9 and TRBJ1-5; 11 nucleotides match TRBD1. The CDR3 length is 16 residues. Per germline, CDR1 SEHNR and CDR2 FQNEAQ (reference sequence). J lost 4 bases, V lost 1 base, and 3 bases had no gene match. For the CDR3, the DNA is TGTGCCAGCAGCTTAGGGGGGACAGGGGGTAATCAGCCCCAGCATTTT. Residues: CASSLGGTGGNQPQHF.

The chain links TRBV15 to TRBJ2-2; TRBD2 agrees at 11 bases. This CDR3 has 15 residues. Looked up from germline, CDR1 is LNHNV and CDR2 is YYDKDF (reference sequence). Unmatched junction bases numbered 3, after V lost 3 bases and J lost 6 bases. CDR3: CATSRVAGGAGELFF. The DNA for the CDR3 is TGTGCCACCAGCAGGGTAGCGGGAGGGGCCGGGGAGCTGTTTTTT.

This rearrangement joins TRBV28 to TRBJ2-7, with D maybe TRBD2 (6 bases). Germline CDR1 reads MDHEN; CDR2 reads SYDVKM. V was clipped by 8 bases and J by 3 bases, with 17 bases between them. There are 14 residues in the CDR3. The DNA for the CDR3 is TGTGCCAGCGGAAAGGCGGGACCCCGCTACGAGCAGTACTTC. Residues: CASGKAGPRYEQYF.

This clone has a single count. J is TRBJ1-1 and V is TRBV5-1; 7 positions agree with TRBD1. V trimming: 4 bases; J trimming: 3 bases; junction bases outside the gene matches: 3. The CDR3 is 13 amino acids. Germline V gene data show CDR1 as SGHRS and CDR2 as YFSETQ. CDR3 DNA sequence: TGCGCCAGCAGCCCGACAGGGTACACTGAAGCTTTCTTT. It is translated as CASSPTGYTEAFF.

DNA of the CDR3: TGTGCCAGCAGCTTCAATGGGCGAACCTACGAGCAGTACTTC. It encodes CASSFNGRTYEQYF. The V call is TRBV11-3, the J call TRBJ2-7; D is unclear. V lost 3 bases to trimming and J lost 2 bases, with 11 bases between them. The CDR3 contains 14 residues. The germline V gene has CDR1 SGHNT and CDR2 YENEEA.

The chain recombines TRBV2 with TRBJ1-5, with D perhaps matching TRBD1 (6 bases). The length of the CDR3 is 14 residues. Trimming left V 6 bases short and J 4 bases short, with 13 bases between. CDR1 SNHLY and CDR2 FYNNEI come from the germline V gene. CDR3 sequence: CASRGQNGNQPQHF. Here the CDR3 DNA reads TGTGCCAGCAGAGGACAGAACGGTAATCAGCCCCAGCATTTT.

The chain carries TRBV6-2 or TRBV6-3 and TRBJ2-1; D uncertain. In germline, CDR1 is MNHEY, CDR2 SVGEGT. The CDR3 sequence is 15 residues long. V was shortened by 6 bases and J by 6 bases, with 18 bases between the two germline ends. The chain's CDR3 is CASSSSLSNFNEQFF. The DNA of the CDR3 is TGTGCCAGCAGCTCCAGTTTGTCCAATTTCAATGAGCAGTTCTTC.

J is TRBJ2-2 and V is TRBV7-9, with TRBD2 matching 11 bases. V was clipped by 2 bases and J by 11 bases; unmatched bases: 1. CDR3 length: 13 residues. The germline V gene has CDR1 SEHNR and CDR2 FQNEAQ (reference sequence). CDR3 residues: CASSLLAGGELFF. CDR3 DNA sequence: TGTGCCAGCAGCTTACTAGCGGGAGGTGAGCTGTTTTTT.

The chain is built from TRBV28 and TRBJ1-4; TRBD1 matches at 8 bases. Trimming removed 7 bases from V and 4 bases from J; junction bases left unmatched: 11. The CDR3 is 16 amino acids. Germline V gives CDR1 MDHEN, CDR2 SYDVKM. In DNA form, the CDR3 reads TGTGCCAGCACCCCTCTTCGGGACAGGTTTAATGAAAAACTGTTTTTT. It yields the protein CASTPLRDRFNEKLFF.

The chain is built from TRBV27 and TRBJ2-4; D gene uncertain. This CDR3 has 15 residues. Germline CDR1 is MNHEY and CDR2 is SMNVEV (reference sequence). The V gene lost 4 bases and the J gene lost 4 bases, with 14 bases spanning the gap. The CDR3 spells CASSSVGVPKNIQYF. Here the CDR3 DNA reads TGTGCCAGCAGTTCGGTAGGAGTCCCAAAAAACATTCAGTACTTC.

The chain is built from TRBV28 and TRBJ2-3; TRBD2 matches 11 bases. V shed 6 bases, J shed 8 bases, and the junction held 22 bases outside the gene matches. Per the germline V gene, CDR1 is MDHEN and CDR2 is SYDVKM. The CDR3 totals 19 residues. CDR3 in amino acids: CASSNLAGGPTSSLGTQYF. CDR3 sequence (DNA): TGTGCCAGCAGCAACTTAGCGGGAGGGCCTACTTCTTCTCTGGGTACGCAGTATTTT.

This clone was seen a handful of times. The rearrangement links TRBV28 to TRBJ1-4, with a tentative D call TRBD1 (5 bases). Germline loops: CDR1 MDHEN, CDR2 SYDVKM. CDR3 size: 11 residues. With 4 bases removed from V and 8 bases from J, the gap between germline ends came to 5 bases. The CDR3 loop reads CASSWTEKLFF. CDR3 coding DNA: TGTGCCAGCAGTTGGACAGAAAAACTGTTTTTT.

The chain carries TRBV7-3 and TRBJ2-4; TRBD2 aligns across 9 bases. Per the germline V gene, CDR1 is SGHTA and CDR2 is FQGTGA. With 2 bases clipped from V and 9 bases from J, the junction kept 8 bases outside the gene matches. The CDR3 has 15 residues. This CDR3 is CASSLAGGHTGIQYF. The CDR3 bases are TGTGCCAGCAGCTTAGCGGGAGGGCATACTGGCATTCAGTACTTC. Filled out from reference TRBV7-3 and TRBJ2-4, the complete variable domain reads GAGVSQTPSNKVTEKGKYVELRCDPISGHTALYWYRQSLGQGPEFLIYFQGTGAADDSGLPNDRFFAVRPEGSVSTLKIQRTERGDSAVYLCASSLAGGHTGIQYFGAGTRLSVL.

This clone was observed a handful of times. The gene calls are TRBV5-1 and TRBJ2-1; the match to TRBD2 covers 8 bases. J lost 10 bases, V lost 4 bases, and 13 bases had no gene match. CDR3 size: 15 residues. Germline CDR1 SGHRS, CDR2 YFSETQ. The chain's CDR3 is CASSITSGLLGEQFF. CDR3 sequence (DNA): TGCGCCAGCAGCATCACTAGCGGTCTGTTGGGGGAGCAGTTCTTC.

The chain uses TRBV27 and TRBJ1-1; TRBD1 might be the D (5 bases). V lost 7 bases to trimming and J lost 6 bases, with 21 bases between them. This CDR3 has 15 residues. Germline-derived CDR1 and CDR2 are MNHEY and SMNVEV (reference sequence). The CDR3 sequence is CASIHNSGGGPEAFF. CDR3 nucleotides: TGTGCCAGCATTCATAATTCCGGGGGTGGCCCTGAAGCTTTCTTT.

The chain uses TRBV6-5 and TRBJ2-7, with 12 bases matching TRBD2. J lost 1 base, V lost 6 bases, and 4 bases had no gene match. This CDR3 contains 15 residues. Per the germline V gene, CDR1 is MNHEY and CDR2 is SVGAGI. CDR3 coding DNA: TGTGCCAGCAGCTTGGGACTAGCGGGTTCCTACGAGCAGTACTTC. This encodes CASSLGLAGSYEQYF.

The CDR3: CASSPQGGRNTGELFF. CDR3 DNA sequence: TGTGCCAGCTCACCACAGGGAGGGAGGAACACCGGGGAGCTGTTTTTT. This sequence joins TRBV18 and TRBJ2-2; 7 positions match TRBD2. CDR3 size: 16 residues. Germline CDR1 KGHSH, CDR2 LQKENI. The V segment lost 1 base and the J segment 1 base; nucleotides outside the gene matches: 3.

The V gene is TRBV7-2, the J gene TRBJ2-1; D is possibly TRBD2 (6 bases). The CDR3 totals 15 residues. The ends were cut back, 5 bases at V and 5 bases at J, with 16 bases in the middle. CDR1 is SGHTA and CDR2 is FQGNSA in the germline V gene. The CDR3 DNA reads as TGTGCCAGCAGCCTCTCCTCCGGGAGACACAATGAGCAGTTCTTC. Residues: CASSLSSGRHNEQFF.

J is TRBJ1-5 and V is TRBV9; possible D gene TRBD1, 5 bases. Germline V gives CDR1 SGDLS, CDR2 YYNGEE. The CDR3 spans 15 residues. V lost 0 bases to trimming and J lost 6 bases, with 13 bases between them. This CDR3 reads CASSVGDGGIQPQHF. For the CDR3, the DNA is TGTGCCAGCAGCGTAGGTGACGGGGGAATTCAGCCCCAGCATTTT. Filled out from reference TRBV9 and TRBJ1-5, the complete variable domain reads DSGVTQTPKHLITATGQRVTLRCSPRSGDLSVYWYQQSLDQGLQFLIQYYNGEERAKGNILERFSAQQFPDLHSELNLSSLELGDSALYFCASSVGDGGIQPQHFGDGTRLSIL.

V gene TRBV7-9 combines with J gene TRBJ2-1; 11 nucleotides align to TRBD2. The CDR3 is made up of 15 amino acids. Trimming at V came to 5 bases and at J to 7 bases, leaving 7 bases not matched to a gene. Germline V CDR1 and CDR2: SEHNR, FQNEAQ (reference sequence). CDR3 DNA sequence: TGTGCCAGCAGCGCCTGGCTAGCGGGAGGTAATGAGCAGTTCTTC. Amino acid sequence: CASSAWLAGGNEQFF.

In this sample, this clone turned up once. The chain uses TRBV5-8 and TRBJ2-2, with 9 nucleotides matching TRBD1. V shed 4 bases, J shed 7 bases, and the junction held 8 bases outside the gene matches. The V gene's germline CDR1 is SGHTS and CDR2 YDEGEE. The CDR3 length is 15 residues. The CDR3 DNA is TGTGCCAGCAGCCTCCGGGACAGGGATAACGGGGAGCTGTTTTTT. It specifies CASSLRDRDNGELFF.

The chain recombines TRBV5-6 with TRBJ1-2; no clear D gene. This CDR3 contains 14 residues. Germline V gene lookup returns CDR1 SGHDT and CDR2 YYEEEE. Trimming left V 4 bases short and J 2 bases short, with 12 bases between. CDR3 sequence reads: CASSPRGYNYGYTF. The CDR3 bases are TGTGCCAGCAGCCCAAGAGGGTACAACTATGGCTACACCTTC.

The CDR3 region is CASSPLEGGYTF. The CDR3 DNA reads TGTGCCAGCAGCCCCCTGGAGGGTGGCTACACCTTC. The V gene is TRBV14, the J gene TRBJ1-2; no definite D call. The germline V and J ends were trimmed by 4 bases and 7 bases, with 10 bases remaining between them. Germline values: CDR1 SGHDN, CDR2 FVKESK. The CDR3 loop spans 12 amino acids.

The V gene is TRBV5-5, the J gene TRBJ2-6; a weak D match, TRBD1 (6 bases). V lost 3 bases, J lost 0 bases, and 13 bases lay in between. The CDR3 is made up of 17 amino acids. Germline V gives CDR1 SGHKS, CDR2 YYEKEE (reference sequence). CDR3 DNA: TGTGCCAGCAGCTGGGACACGGTCTTCTCTGGGGCCAACGTCCTGACTTTC. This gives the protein CASSWDTVFSGANVLTF.

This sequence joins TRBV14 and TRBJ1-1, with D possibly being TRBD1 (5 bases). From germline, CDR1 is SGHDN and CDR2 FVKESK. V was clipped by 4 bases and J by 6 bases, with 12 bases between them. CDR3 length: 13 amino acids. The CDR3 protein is CASSPTGASEAFF. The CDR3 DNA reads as TGTGCCAGCAGCCCTACAGGAGCCTCTGAAGCTTTCTTT.

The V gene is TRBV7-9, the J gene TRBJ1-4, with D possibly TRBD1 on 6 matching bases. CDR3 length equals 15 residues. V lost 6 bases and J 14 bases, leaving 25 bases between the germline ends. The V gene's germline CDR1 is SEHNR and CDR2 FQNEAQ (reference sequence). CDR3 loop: CASSPPGQERGGLFF. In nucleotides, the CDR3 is TGTGCCAGCAGTCCTCCGGGACAAGAAAGAGGAGGTCTGTTTTTT.

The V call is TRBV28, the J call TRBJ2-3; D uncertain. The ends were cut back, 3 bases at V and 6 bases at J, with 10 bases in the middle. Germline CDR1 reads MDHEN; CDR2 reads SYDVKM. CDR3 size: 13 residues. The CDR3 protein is CASSLGGPDTQYF. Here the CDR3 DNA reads TGTGCCAGCAGTTTGGGTGGGCCCGATACGCAGTATTTT.